Listed below are T cell receptor beta chains from one sample, sequenced in a study of shared clonotypes between healthy human individuals. Repertoires were generated with immunoSEQ multiplex PCR, while TCRdb's copy carries only in-frame clones and drops some. The profile shows about 180,000 clones, approximately 92% of them singletons. Sequencing was performed on naive CD4+ T cells sorted from blood. These receptors were collected from a woman in her twenties or thirties in good health. Both conserved end residues are part of each CDR3. The D gene is left open where the match is weak. Clone size is stated in some rows and not others, as once, few, many or a class when expanded.

clone_size,d_call,v_call,j_call,cdr3_aa,cdr3_nt
NA,NA,TRBV28,TRBJ2-7,CASSTGRTSYEQYF,TGTGCCAGCAGTACAGGCAGGACTTCCTACGAGCAGTACTTC
NA,NA,TRBV6-5,TRBJ2-7,CASSYGGLNEQYF,TGTGCCAGCAGTTACGGAGGTTTAAACGAGCAGTACTTC
NA,NA,TRBV7-3,TRBJ2-1,CASSLIPDEQFF,TGTGCCAGCAGCTTAATACCCGATGAGCAGTTCTTC
NA,TRBD1,TRBV18,TRBJ1-1,CASSQGQGLDTEAFF,TGTGCCAGCTCCCAGGGACAGGGACTGGACACTGAAGCTTTCTTT
NA,NA,TRBV2,TRBJ1-1,CASSEGGTEAFF,TGTGCCAGCAGTGAGGGGGGCACTGAAGCTTTCTTT
NA,NA,TRBV9,TRBJ2-1,CASSVGGATYNEQFF,TGTGCCAGCAGCGTAGGAGGGGCGACCTACAATGAGCAGTTCTTC
NA,TRBD1,TRBV6-5,TRBJ2-1,CASSKLPGTGVFF,TGTGCCAGCAGTAAACTCCCCGGGACAGGGGTATTCTTC
NA,NA,TRBV11-2,TRBJ1-4,CASSLQGSTNEKLFF,TGTGCCAGCAGCTTACAGGGGTCAACTAATGAAAAACTGTTTTTT
NA,TRBD1,TRBV12-5,TRBJ1-2,CASGRRTGQIYGYTF,TGTGCTAGTGGGAGACGGACAGGGCAAATCTATGGCTACACCTTC
NA,NA,TRBV28,TRBJ1-5,CASKRGNSNQPQHF,TGTGCCAGCAAACGAGGAAATAGCAATCAGCCCCAGCATTTT
once,TRBD1,TRBV5-4,TRBJ1-3,CASSNNPGQANTIYF,TGTGCCAGCAGCAACAATCCGGGACAGGCTAACACCATATATTTT
NA,NA,TRBV18,TRBJ2-1,CASSPFSVGLGNDEQFF,TGTGCCAGCTCACCATTTTCTGTCGGATTGGGGAACGATGAGCAGTTCTTC
NA,NA,TRBV10-2,TRBJ2-2,CASSPQGPANTGELFF,TGCGCCAGCAGTCCACAGGGCCCCGCGAACACCGGGGAGCTGTTTTTT
NA,TRBD2,TRBV14,TRBJ2-7,CASSRNPLAGLPYEQYF,TGTGCCAGCAGCCGAAACCCCCTAGCGGGGCTCCCCTACGAGCAGTACTTC
once,TRBD2,TRBV16,TRBJ2-7,CASSPMTSGNYEQYF,TGTGCCAGCAGCCCCATGACTAGCGGGAACTACGAGCAGTACTTC
NA,TRBD2,TRBV19,TRBJ2-2,CASTGPRAGVDTGELFF,TGTGCCAGCACCGGCCCTAGAGCGGGAGTGGACACCGGGGAGCTGTTTTTT
few,NA,TRBV19,TRBJ1-3,CASGNRDPGNTIYF,TGTGCCAGTGGGAACAGGGACCCTGGAAACACCATATATTTT
NA,NA,TRBV7-6,TRBJ2-3,CASSPLLGTQYF,TGTGCCAGCAGCCCCCTTCTTGGTACGCAGTATTTT
NA,TRBD1,TRBV18,TRBJ2-5,CASSPTGQETQYF,TGTGCCAGCTCACCGACAGGGCAAGAGACCCAGTACTTC
NA,TRBD1,TRBV7-2,TRBJ1-5,CASSFFANRGRFQPQHF,TGTGCCAGCAGCTTCTTCGCGAACAGGGGAAGATTTCAGCCCCAGCATTTT
NA,TRBD2,TRBV9,TRBJ2-3,CASSVGTLAGATDTQYF,TGTGCCAGCAGCGTAGGGACACTAGCGGGAGCCACAGATACGCAGTATTTT
NA,TRBD2,TRBV5-4,TRBJ2-2,CASSLIGREAGELFF,TGTGCCAGCAGCTTGATCGGGAGGGAAGCCGGGGAGCTGTTTTTT
NA,NA,TRBV6-5,TRBJ1-2,CASRMDGHYGYTF,TGTGCCAGCAGAATGGACGGGCACTATGGCTACACCTTC
NA,NA,TRBV6-1,TRBJ1-2,CASRVVGVTNYGYTF,TGTGCCAGCAGGGTAGTCGGGGTTACTAACTATGGCTACACCTTC
NA,NA,TRBV7-2,TRBJ2-7,CASSLDVGGSYEQYF,TGTGCCAGCAGCTTAGATGTGGGCGGATCCTACGAGCAGTACTTC
NA,TRBD2,TRBV19,TRBJ2-1,CASSAQAGVAYNEQFF,TGTGCCAGTAGTGCACAAGCGGGAGTGGCCTACAATGAGCAGTTCTTC
NA,NA,TRBV5-1,TRBJ2-6,CASSLHREPGVGANVLTF,TGCGCCAGCAGCCTGCACAGGGAACCCGGGGTTGGGGCCAACGTCCTGACTTTC
NA,NA,TRBV19,TRBJ1-2,CASSIGQLYGYTF,TGTGCCAGTAGTATTGGTCAGCTGTATGGCTACACCTTC
NA,TRBD2,TRBV28,TRBJ2-1,CASSTTSGGYNEQFF,TGTGCCAGCAGTACCACTAGCGGGGGTTACAATGAGCAGTTCTTC
NA,TRBD1,TRBV9,TRBJ1-1,CASSARQGFEAFF,TGTGCCAGCAGCGCAAGACAGGGATTTGAAGCTTTCTTT
NA,NA,TRBV7-8,TRBJ2-6,CASSLGVLILSSGANVLTF,TGTGCCAGCAGCTTAGGTGTGTTGATTTTGAGCTCTGGGGCCAACGTCCTGACTTTC
NA,TRBD2,TRBV5-1,TRBJ2-7,CASSLSLAGGSGYEQYF,TGCGCCAGCAGCTTGTCTTTAGCGGGAGGATCCGGCTACGAGCAGTACTTC
NA,TRBD2,TRBV4-1,TRBJ2-7,CASSRRESGLAGSYEQYF,TGCGCCAGCAGCCGACGGGAATCCGGACTAGCGGGCTCCTACGAGCAGTACTTC
once,TRBD1,TRBV11-1,TRBJ2-2,CASSRQGGTGELFF,TGTGCCAGCAGTCGACAGGGTGGAACCGGGGAGCTGTTTTTT
NA,TRBD1,TRBV14,TRBJ2-6,CASSQDLGQGPGANVLTF,TGTGCCAGCAGCCAAGATCTTGGACAGGGCCCCGGGGCCAACGTCCTGACTTTC
NA,TRBD1,TRBV28,TRBJ1-5,CASSRGYGNQPQHF,TGTGCCAGCAGCAGGGGGTACGGCAATCAGCCCCAGCATTTT
NA,NA,TRBV7-9,TRBJ2-5,CASSLPGTPGLETQYF,TGTGCCAGCAGCTTGCCCGGGACGCCGGGGTTAGAGACCCAGTACTTC
NA,TRBD1,TRBV10-1,TRBJ2-5,CASSEHTGTGRQYF,TGCGCCAGCAGTGAACACACCGGGACAGGGAGGCAGTACTTC
NA,TRBD1,TRBV27,TRBJ1-4,CASRKPGGSEKLFF,TGTGCCAGCAGGAAACCAGGGGGAAGTGAAAAACTGTTTTTT
NA,NA,TRBV5-4,TRBJ2-6,CASSWGASSGANVLTF,TGTGCCAGCAGCTGGGGGGCTAGCTCTGGGGCCAACGTCCTGACTTTC
NA,TRBD2,TRBV7-6,TRBJ2-1,CASSLLVGGSSYNEQFF,TGTGCCAGCAGCCTACTGGTGGGGGGGAGCTCCTACAATGAGCAGTTCTTC
NA,NA,TRBV29-1,TRBJ1-1,CSVQQDNTEAFF,TGCAGCGTTCAACAGGATAACACTGAAGCTTTCTTT
NA,NA,TRBV4-2,TRBJ2-3,CASSQDGPGLSTDTQYF,TGTGCCAGCAGCCAAGATGGCCCCGGACTTTCCACAGATACGCAGTATTTT
few,NA,TRBV5-1,TRBJ2-7,CASSLVGGASYEQYF,TGCGCCAGCAGCTTGGTCGGGGGAGCGAGCTACGAGCAGTACTTC
NA,NA,TRBV5-1,TRBJ1-1,CASSLDPSGEAFF,TGCGCCAGCAGCTTGGACCCTTCCGGGGAAGCTTTCTTT
few,TRBD1,TRBV4-1,TRBJ1-2,CASSQTRDRGLGGYTF,TGCGCCAGCAGCCAAACCCGGGACAGGGGGCTGGGAGGCTACACCTTC
NA,TRBD1,TRBV27,TRBJ2-7,CASSLRGQKEQYF,TGTGCCAGCAGTTTGAGGGGACAGAAGGAGCAGTACTTC
few,NA,TRBV18,TRBJ2-7,CASSPTRGVEQYF,TGTGCCAGCTCACCAACTCGGGGAGTGGAGCAGTACTTC
NA,NA,TRBV6-5,TRBJ2-7,CASSPGWGSSYEQYF,TGTGCCAGCAGCCCCGGGTGGGGGAGCTCCTACGAGCAGTACTTC
NA,NA,TRBV15,TRBJ2-7,CATSREGAVSYEQYF,TGTGCCACCAGCAGGGAGGGAGCGGTCTCCTACGAGCAGTACTTC
NA,TRBD2,TRBV5-1,TRBJ2-7,CASSLGAGGRAHEQYF,TGCGCCAGCAGCTTGGGCGCGGGAGGAAGGGCCCACGAGCAGTACTTC